What follows describes a single T cell receptor (beta chain). The antigen is undetermined. Possible read error: a much larger clone is one base away. The germline V gene encodes CDR1 ENHRY and CDR2 SYGVKD. Deletions cut 3 bases from V and 4 bases from J, with 8 bases between. CDR3 length: 13 residues. TCRdb independently ran MiXCR on the reads; one entry per CDR3 protein. The table records under 4,000 distinct CDR3 sequences, more than 13% of them present only once. This sample was taken from a study of liver allograft versus peripheral blood T cells. Study overall: Recipients' peripheral blood supplied the T cell receptor repertoires against which those in transplanted livers were compared.

General study findings and limits: Differences were reported between the T cell receptor repertoires inside liver allografts and those that were detected in peripheral blood.

The gene calls are TRBV10-3 and TRBJ2-3, with a possible D match to TRBD2 (6 bases). The TCR originated in a human patient who had a liver transplant. Some T cells may arise from the graft donor. CDR3: CAISETGADTQYF. The CDR3 DNA reads as TGTGCCATCAGTGAAACGGGGGCAGATACGCAGTATTTT.